The next 14 T cell receptor beta chains were all read from a single sample in a study of CD8+ T cells in alopecia areata. TCR sequencing used cDNA made by reverse transcription of extracted RNA. The repertoire was sequenced with immunoSEQ multiplex PCR; TCRdb's copy has only in-frame clones and lacks some. The sample has 100,000 to 130,000 clones, under 65% seen once; the top ten hold around 23%. Sequenced sample: NKG2D-low CD8+ T cells sorted from blood. The receptors here all came from a human donor with alopecia areata.

The chain links TRBV25-1 to TRBJ2-7, with 7 positions matching TRBD2. CDR1 and CDR2 from the germline V gene are MGHDK and SYGVNS. The CDR3 has 13 amino acids. The V segment lost 6 bases and the J segment 2 bases; nucleotides outside the gene matches: 4. The CDR3 region is CASSGRNPYEQYF. DNA of the CDR3: TGTGCCAGCAGCGGGAGGAATCCCTACGAGCAGTACTTC.

The rearrangement joins TRBV5-1 to TRBJ2-7, with a possible D match to TRBD1 (6 bases). The ends were cut back, 4 bases at V and 6 bases at J, with 17 bases in the middle. CDR1 is SGHRS, CDR2 YFSETQ, per germline. The CDR3 is 14 residues long. DNA for the CDR3: TGCGCCAGCAGCCCCCTGTGGGGGCCAGGCGAGCAGTACTTC. This sequence encodes CASSPLWGPGEQYF.

The sample holds a few counts of this clone. V is TRBV4-1 and J is TRBJ2-1; the D is unclear. CDR1 is MGHRA and CDR2 is YSYEKL in the germline V gene. V lost 0 bases and J 2 bases, leaving 8 bases between the germline ends. The CDR3 contains 15 residues. CDR3 residues: CASSQDRNPYNEQFF. The CDR3 DNA is TGCGCCAGCAGCCAAGACAGGAACCCCTACAATGAGCAGTTCTTC.

The chain links TRBV7-8 to TRBJ2-7; D is perhaps TRBD1 (6 bases). From germline, CDR1 is SGHVS and CDR2 FQNEAQ. Trimming cost V 0 bases and J 6 bases, with 12 bases left between them. The CDR3 has 14 amino acids. The CDR3 here is CASSLANQGLEQYF. In nucleotides, the CDR3 is TGTGCCAGCAGCTTAGCTAATCAGGGGCTCGAGCAGTACTTC.

This clone was seen a handful of times. V gene TRBV28 combines with J gene TRBJ2-3; 10 bases are a match to TRBD2. CDR3 length: 15 residues. The J segment lost 0 bases and the V segment lost 6 bases, leaving 3 bases of the junction unmatched. Germline V gene sequence: CDR1 MDHEN, CDR2 SYDVKM. DNA of the CDR3: TGTGCCAGCAGAACTAGCGGGACTAGCACAGATACGCAGTATTTT. The encoded protein is CASRTSGTSTDTQYF.

The chain carries TRBV21-1 and TRBJ2-2. TRBV21-1 is reported as a pseudogene. The CDR3 length is 14 residues. CDR3 loop: CANPGEDSTGELFF. CDR3 in DNA: TGTGCCAACCCAGGGGAGGATTCCACCGGGGAGCTGTTTTTT.

This chain links TRBV9 with TRBJ2-1, with D possibly being TRBD2 (6 bases). Trimming stripped 6 bases from V and 5 bases from J, with 18 bases between. CDR1 SGDLS and CDR2 YYNGEE come from the germline V gene. The CDR3 is 15 residues long. CDR3: CASNPGGVTHNEQFF. Written as DNA, the CDR3 is TGTGCCAGCAACCCCGGCGGGGTAACGCACAATGAGCAGTTCTTC.

In this sample, this clone turned up a few times. This chain connects TRBV30 to TRBJ2-7; 8 bases fit TRBD1. Germline-derived CDR1 and CDR2 are GTSNPN and SVGIG (reference sequence). V lost 0 bases, J lost 3 bases, and 4 bases stayed unmatched. The CDR3 loop spans 14 amino acids. The CDR3 region has the DNA TGTGCCTGGAGTGTCGGGACAGGAGTCTACGAGCAGTACTTC. Amino acids: CAWSVGTGVYEQYF.

This clone was picked up a small number of times. This chain connects TRBV19 to TRBJ2-2; 8 nucleotides match TRBD1. In germline, CDR1 is LNHDA, CDR2 SQIVND (reference sequence). V lost 5 bases to trimming and J lost 6 bases; unmatched junction nucleotides: 11. This CDR3 contains 16 residues. Written as DNA, the CDR3 is TGTGCCAGTAGTGACCACCGGGACAGGCTAGCCGGGGAGCTGTTTTTT. This gives the protein CASSDHRDRLAGELFF.

This clone was seen a few times. This sequence joins TRBV5-1 and TRBJ2-1; TRBD2 might be the D (6 bases). Trimming took 4 bases from V and 8 from J, leaving 13 bases between them. The CDR3 consists of 13 residues. Germline loops: CDR1 SGHRS, CDR2 YFSETQ. In nucleotides, the CDR3 is TGCGCCAGCAGCGGGGAGACTAGATATGAGCAGTTCTTC. Encoded protein: CASSGETRYEQFF.

This chain joins TRBV27 and TRBJ1-2; weak D call: TRBD1 (5 bases). The CDR3 spans 13 residues. The V end was cut by 8 bases, the J end by 8 bases, with 18 bases between. Germline CDR1 is MNHEY and CDR2 is SMNVEV (reference sequence). In nucleotides, the CDR3 is TGTGCCAGCTCCCCCCGGGGGGTATACGGCTACACCTTC. Encoded protein: CASSPRGVYGYTF.

This clone was seen only a few times. The CDR3 reads CASSQGDREGETQYF. The CDR3 DNA reads as TGCGCCAGCAGCCAGGGAGACAGGGAGGGAGAGACCCAGTACTTC. The chain uses TRBV4-1 and TRBJ2-5, with D perhaps given as TRBD1 or TRBD2 (7 bases each). The CDR3 loop spans 15 amino acids. V was pared by 3 bases and J by 4 bases, with 15 bases between. Germline V CDR1 and CDR2: MGHRA, YSYEKL.

The chain carries TRBV27 and TRBJ2-7; D is uncertain. Trimming shortened V by 8 bases and J by 7 bases, and 21 bases separated the two germline ends. The germline V gene has CDR1 MNHEY and CDR2 SMNVEV (reference sequence). The CDR3 extends over 14 amino acids. In nucleotides, the CDR3 is TGTGCCAGCTCTATTAACGTCTCCCGCTGGGAGCAGTACTTC. Translation gives CASSINVSRWEQYF.

Here the CDR3 DNA reads TGTGCCAGCAGCCCTACCCTCGCAGGGGAAGCGACCCAGTACTTC. This sequence encodes CASSPTLAGEATQYF. The chain has TRBV9 and TRBJ2-5, with a weak D call TRBD1 (6 bases). The germline gives CDR1 SGDLS, CDR2 YYNGEE. V lost 4 bases to trimming and J lost 7 bases, with 20 bases between them. The CDR3 loop spans 15 amino acids.